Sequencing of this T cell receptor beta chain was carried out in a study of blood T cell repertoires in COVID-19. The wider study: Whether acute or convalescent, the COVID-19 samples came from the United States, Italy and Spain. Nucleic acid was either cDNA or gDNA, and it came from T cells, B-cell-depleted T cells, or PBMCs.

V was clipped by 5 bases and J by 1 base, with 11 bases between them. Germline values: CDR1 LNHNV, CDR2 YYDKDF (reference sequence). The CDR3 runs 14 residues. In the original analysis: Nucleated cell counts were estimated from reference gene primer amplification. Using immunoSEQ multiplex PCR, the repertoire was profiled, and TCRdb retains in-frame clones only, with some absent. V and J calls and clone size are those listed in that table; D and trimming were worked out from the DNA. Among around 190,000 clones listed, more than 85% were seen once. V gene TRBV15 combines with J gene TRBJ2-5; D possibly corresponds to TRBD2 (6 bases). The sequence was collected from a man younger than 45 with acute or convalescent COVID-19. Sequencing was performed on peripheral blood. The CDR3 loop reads CATSARGSQETQYF. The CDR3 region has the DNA TGTGCCACCAGCGCCCGGGGGTCCCAAGAGACCCAGTACTTC.